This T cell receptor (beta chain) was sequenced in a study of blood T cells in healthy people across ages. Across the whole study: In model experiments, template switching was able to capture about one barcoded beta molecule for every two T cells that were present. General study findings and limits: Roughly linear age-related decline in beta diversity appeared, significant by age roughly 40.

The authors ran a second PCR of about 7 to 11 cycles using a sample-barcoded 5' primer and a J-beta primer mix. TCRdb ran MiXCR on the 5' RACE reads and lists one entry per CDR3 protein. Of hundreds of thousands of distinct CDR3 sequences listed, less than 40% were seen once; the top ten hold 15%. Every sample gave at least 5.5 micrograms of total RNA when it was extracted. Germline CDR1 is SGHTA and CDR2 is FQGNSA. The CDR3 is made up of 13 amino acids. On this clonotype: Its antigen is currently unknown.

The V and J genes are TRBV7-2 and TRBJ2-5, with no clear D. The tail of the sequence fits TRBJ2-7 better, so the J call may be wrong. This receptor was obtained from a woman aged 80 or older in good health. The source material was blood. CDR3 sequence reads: CASSLQSDYEQYF. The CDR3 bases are TGTGCCAGCAGCTTACAGTCAGACTACGAGCAGTACTTC.